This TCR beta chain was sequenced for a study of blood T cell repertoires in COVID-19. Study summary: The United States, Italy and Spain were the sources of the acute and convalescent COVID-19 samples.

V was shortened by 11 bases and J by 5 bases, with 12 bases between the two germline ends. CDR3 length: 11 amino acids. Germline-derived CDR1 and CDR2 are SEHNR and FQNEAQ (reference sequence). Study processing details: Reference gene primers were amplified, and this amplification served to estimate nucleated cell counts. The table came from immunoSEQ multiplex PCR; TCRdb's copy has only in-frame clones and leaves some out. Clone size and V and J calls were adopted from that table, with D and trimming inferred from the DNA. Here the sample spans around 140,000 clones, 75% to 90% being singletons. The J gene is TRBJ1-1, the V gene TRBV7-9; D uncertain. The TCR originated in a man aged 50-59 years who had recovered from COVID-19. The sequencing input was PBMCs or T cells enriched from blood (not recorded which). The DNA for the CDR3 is TGTGCCGGAGAGGCCGCGACTGAAGCTTTCTTT. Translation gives CAGEAATEAFF.